Included here is one T cell receptor (beta chain) sequence, with context. This CDR3 is 18 amino acids long. V lost 9 bases and J 1 base, leaving 24 bases between the germline ends. CDR1 and CDR2 from the germline V gene are LNHDA and SQIVND (reference sequence). The data stem from a study of radiotherapy plus CTLA-4 blockade in lung cancer. On the study more broadly: Objective response rate was about 19%; disease control rate, 31%.

Using immunoSEQ multiplex PCR, the repertoire was profiled, and TCRdb retains in-frame clones only, with some absent. Of 50,000 to 70,000 clones in the sample, approximately 80% are singletons; the top ten hold under 7%. This TCR was sampled from a human donor with non-small cell lung cancer whose response to radiotherapy plus ipilimumab could not be evaluated. The chain combines TRBV19 with TRBJ2-2, with D possibly matching TRBD2 (5 bases). The sequenced sample was peripheral blood, obtained from a patient treated with radiotherapy plus ipilimumab. The CDR3 nucleotides are TGTGCCAGCGCTCCCCCACCCTATGGGAGTAAGAACACCGGGGAGCTGTTTTTT. The encoded protein is CASAPPPYGSKNTGELFF.